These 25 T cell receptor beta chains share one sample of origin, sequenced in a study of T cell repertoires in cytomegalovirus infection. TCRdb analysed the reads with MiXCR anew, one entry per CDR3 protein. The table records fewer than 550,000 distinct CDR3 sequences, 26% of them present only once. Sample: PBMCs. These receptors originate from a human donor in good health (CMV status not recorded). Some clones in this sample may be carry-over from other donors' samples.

In DNA, the CDR3 is TGTGCCAGCAGCTTAGCCGACAGGGAGGGATTCTATGGCTACACCTTC. It codes for CASSLADREGFYGYTF. The rearrangement links TRBV7-6 to TRBJ1-2; 7 bases are a match to TRBD1. There are 16 residues in the CDR3. In germline, CDR1 is SGHVS, CDR2 FNYEAQ. The junction had 8 bases not matched to a gene; V was cut back by 0 bases and J by 4 bases.

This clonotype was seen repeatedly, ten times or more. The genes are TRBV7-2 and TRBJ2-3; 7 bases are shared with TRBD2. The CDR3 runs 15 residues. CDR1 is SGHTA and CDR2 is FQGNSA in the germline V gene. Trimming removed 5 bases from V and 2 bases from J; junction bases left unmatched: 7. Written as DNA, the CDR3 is TGTGCCAGCAGCAACAGCGGGATTGTCACAGATACGCAGTATTTT. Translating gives CASSNSGIVTDTQYF. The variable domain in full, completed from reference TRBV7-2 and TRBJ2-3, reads GAGVSQSPSNKVTEKGKDVELRCDPISGHTALYWYRQSLGQGLEFLIYFQGNSAPDKSGLPSDRFSAERTGGSVSTLTIQRTQQEDSAVYLCASSNSGIVTDTQYFGPGTRLTVL.

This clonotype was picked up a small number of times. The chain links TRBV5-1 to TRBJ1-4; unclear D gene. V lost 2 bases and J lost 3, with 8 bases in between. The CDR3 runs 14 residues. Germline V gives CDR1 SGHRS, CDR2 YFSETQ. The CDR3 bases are TGCGCCAGCAGCTTAGACACCTCTAATGAAAAACTGTTTTTT. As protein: CASSLDTSNEKLFF.

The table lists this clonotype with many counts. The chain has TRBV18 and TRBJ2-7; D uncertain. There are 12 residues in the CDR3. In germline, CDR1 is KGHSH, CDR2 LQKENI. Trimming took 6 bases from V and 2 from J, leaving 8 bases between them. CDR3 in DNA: TGTGCCAGCTCCGGAGTACCCTACGAGCAGTACTTC. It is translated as CASSGVPYEQYF.

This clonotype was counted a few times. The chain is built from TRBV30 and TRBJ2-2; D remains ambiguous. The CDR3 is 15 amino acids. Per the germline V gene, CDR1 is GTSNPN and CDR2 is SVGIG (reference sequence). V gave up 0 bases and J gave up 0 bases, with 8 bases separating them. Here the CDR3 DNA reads TGTGCCTGGAGTGTGGGCAGGTCGAACACCGGGGAGCTGTTTTTT. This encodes CAWSVGRSNTGELFF.

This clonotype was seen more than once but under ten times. CDR3 residues: CASSGLQGTNQPQHF. CDR3 in DNA: TGTGCCAGCAGCGGTCTACAGGGTACCAATCAGCCCCAGCATTTT. This chain uses TRBV7-6 with TRBJ1-5, with D tentatively TRBD1 (6 bases). From germline, CDR1 is SGHVS and CDR2 FNYEAQ. This CDR3 has 15 residues. Trimming took 5 bases from V and 3 from J, leaving 14 bases between them. The full variable domain, with the rest looked up from reference TRBV7-6 and TRBJ1-5, is GAGVSQSPRYKVTKRGQDVALRCDPISGHVSLYWYRQALGQGPEFLTYFNYEAQQDKSGLPNDRFSAERPEGSISTLTIQRTEQRDSAMYRCASSGLQGTNQPQHFGDGTRLSIL.

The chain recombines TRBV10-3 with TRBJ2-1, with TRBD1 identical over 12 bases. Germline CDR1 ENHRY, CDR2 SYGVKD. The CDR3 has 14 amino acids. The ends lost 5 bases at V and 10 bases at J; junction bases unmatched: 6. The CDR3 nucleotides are TGTGCCATCAGTACCGGGACAGGGGGCACGGAGCAGTTCTTC. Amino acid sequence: CAISTGTGGTEQFF.

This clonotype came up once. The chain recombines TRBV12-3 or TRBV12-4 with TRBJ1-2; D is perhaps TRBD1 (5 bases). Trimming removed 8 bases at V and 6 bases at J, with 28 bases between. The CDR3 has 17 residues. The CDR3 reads CASVAMDLTGGEDGYTF. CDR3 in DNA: TGTGCCAGCGTTGCAATGGACCTTACGGGAGGGGAGGATGGCTACACCTTC.

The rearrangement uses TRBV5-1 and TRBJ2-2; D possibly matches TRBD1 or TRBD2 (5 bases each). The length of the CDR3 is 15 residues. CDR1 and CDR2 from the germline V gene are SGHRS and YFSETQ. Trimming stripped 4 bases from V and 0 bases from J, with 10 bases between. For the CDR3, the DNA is TGCGCCAGCAGCCGCCCGGGACCGAACACCGGGGAGCTGTTTTTT. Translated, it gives CASSRPGPNTGELFF.

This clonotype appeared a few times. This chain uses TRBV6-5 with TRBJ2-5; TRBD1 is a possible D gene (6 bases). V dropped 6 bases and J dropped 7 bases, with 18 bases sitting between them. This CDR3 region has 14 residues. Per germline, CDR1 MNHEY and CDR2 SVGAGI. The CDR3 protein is CASRGTNSIGTQYF. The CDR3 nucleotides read TGTGCCAGCAGAGGGACAAACTCGATCGGGACCCAGTACTTC.

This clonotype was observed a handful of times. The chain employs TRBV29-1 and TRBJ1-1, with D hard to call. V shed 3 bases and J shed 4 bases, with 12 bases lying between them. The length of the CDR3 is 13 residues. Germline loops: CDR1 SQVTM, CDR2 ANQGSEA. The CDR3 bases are TGCAGCGTTGATCTTGTATTGGGCACTGAAGCTTTCTTT. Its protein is CSVDLVLGTEAFF.

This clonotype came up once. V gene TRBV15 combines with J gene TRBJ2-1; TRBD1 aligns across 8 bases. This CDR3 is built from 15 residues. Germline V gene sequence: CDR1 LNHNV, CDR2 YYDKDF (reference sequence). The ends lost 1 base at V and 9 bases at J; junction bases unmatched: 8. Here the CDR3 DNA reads TGTGCCACCAGCAGAGGACAGGGGCTGGGTATTGAGCAGTTCTTC. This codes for CATSRGQGLGIEQFF.

The CDR3 is CASSLSRDSSYNEQFF. CDR3 bases: TGTGCCAGCTCACTTTCTCGGGACAGCTCCTACAATGAGCAGTTCTTC. The rearrangement uses TRBV18 and TRBJ2-1, with 7 positions matching TRBD1. CDR1 KGHSH and CDR2 LQKENI come from the germline V gene. Germline trimming cut 4 bases from V and 0 bases from J; bases unmatched to any gene: 6. The CDR3 is 16 amino acids.

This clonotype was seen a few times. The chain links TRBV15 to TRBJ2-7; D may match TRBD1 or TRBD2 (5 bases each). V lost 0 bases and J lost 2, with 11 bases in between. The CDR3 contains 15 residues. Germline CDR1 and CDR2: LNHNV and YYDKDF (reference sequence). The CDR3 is CATSRDTLGAYEQYF. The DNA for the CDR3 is TGTGCCACCAGCAGAGATACGTTGGGGGCCTACGAGCAGTACTTC. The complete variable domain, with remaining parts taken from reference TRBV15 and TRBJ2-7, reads DAMVIQNPRYQVTQFGKPVTLSCSQTLNHNVMYWYQQKSSQAPKLLFHYYDKDFNNEADTPDNFQSRRPNTSFCFLDIRSPGLGDTAMYLCATSRDTLGAYEQYFGPGTRLTVT.

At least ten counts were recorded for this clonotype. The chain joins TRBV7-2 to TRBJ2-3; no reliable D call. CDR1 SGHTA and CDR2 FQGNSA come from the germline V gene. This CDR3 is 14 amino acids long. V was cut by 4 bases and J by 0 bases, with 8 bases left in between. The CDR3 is CASSSEPSTDTQYF. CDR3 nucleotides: TGTGCCAGCAGCTCAGAACCTAGCACAGATACGCAGTATTTT.

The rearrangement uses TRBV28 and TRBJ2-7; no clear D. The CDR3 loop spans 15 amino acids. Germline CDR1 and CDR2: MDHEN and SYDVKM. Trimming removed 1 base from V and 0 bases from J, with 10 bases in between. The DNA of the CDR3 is TGTGCCAGCAGTTTATTTGGCGTCAGCTCCTACGAGCAGTACTTC. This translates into CASSLFGVSSYEQYF.

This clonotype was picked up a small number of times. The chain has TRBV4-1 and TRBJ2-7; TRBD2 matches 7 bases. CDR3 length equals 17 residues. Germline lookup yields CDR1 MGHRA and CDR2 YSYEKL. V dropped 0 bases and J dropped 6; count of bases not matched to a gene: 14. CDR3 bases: TGCGCCAGCAGCCAAGATCGATCATCTGGACTAGTATCCGAGCAGTACTTC. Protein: CASSQDRSSGLVSEQYF.

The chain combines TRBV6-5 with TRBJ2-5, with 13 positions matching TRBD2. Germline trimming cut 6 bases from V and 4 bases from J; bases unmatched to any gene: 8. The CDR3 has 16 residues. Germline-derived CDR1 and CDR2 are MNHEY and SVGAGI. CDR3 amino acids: CASSIGTSGIGETQYF. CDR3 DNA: TGTGCCAGCAGCATAGGGACTAGCGGGATCGGAGAGACCCAGTACTTC.

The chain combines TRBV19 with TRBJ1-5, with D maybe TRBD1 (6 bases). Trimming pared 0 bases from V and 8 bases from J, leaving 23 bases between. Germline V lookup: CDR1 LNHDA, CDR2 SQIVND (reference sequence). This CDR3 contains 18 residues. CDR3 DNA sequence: TGTGCCAGTAGTATAGATAGGATCAGGACAGCGGCTGAGGAGCCCCAGCATTTT. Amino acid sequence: CASSIDRIRTAAEEPQHF.

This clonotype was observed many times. The CDR3 DNA reads as TGTGCCAGCAGTTTCGACAGAACTAATGAAAAACTGTTTTTT. It codes for CASSFDRTNEKLFF. This chain uses TRBV12-3 or TRBV12-4 with TRBJ1-4; weak D call: TRBD1 (5 bases). This CDR3 comprises 14 residues. The V gene lost 3 bases and the J gene lost 1 base, with 6 bases spanning the gap.

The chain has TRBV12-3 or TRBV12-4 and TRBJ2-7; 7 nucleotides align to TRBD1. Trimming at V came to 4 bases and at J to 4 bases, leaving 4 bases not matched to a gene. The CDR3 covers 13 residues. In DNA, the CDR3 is TGTGCCAGCAGTTCGTTCAGGGGGTACGAGCAGTACTTC. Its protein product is CASSSFRGYEQYF.

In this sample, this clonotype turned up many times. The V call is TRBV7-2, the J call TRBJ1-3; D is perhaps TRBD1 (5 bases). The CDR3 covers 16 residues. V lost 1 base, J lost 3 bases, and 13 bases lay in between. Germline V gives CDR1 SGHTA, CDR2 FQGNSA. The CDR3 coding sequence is TGTGCCAGCAGCTTAGTTGCGGGGGGGAGTGGAAACACCATATATTTT. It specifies CASSLVAGGSGNTIYF.

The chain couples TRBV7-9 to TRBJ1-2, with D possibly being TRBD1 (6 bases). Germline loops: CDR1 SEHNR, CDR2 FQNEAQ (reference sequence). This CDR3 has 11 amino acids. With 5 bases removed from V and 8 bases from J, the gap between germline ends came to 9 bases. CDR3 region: CASSIRGGYTF. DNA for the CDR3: TGTGCCAGCAGCATAAGGGGGGGCTACACCTTC. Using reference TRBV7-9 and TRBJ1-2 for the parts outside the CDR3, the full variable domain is DTGVSQNPRHKITKRGQNVTFRCDPISEHNRLYWYRQTLGQGPEFLTYFQNEAQLEKSRLLSDRFSAERPKGSFSTLEIQRTEQGDSAMYLCASSIRGGYTFGSGTRLTVV.

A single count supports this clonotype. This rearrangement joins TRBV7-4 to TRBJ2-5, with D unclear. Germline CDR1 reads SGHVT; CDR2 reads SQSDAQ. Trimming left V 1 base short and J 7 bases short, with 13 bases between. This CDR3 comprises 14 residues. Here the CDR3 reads CASSLDHSSWTQYF. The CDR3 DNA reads TGTGCCAGCAGCTTAGACCACAGTTCATGGACCCAGTACTTC.

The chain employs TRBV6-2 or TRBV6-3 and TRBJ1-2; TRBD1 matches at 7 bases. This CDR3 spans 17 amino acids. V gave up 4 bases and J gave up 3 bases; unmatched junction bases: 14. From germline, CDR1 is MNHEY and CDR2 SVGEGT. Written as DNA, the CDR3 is TGTGCCAGCAGTTCGTCCGCCGGGACAGCCCTATACTATGGCTACACCTTC. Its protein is CASSSSAGTALYYGYTF.